Shown below are 17 T cell receptor beta chains from a single sample sequenced in a study of radiation and T cells in renal cell carcinoma. The time point is: blood 4 weeks post-SBRT, at nephrectomy. Treatment denoted: 15 Gy SBRT to primary tumor, nephrectomy 4 weeks later. Profiled with immunoSEQ multiplex PCR; TCRdb holds only in-frame clones, not every one. The sample records 150,000 to 200,000 clones, about nine tenths being singletons. The input for sequencing was blood, taken from a patient whose treatment included radiotherapy and nephrectomy. The receptors here all came from a woman aged 45 to 65 with renal cell carcinoma.

This sequence joins TRBV18 and TRBJ1-6, with TRBD1 matching 10 bases. CDR1 and CDR2 (germline): KGHSH, LQKENI. The ends lost 4 bases at V and 7 bases at J; junction bases unmatched: 7. The CDR3 loop spans 16 amino acids. This chain's CDR3 is CASSLNGQGVNSPLHF. The CDR3 DNA reads TGTGCCAGCTCACTGAACGGACAGGGGGTGAATTCACCCCTCCACTTT.

The chain couples TRBV5-8 to TRBJ2-6; D remains ambiguous. This CDR3 has 15 residues. Germline CDR1 SGHTS, CDR2 YDEGEE. Trimming took off 0 bases at V and 0 bases at J, with 4 bases between the two ends. CDR3 sequence reads: CASSLAHSGANVLTF. For the CDR3, the DNA is TGTGCCAGCAGCTTGGCACACTCTGGGGCCAACGTCCTGACTTTC.

In its sample, this clone was seen once. The chain carries TRBV7-9 and TRBJ1-6; 8 nucleotides line up with TRBD1. Trimming removed 5 bases from V and 9 bases from J; junction bases left unmatched: 6. This CDR3 is built from 14 residues. The germline gives CDR1 SEHNR, CDR2 FQNEAQ (reference sequence). The CDR3 nucleotides are TGTGCCAGCAGCCCACAGGGGGGTACTTCACCCCTCCACTTT. This sequence encodes CASSPQGGTSPLHF.

This chain connects TRBV18 to TRBJ2-1, with D perhaps matching TRBD1 (5 bases). Germline V gene lookup returns CDR1 KGHSH and CDR2 LQKENI. The CDR3 runs to 13 residues. V was shortened by 5 bases and J by 4 bases, with 9 bases between the two germline ends. CDR3: CASSTRAYNEQFF. CDR3 nucleotides: TGTGCCAGCTCAACCAGGGCATACAATGAGCAGTTCTTC. Based on the CDR3 plus reference TRBV18 and TRBJ2-1, the full variable domain is NAGVMQNPRHLVRRRGQEARLRCSPMKGHSHVYWYRQLPEEGLKFMVYLQKENIIDESGMPKERFSAEFPKEGPSILRIQQVVRGDSAAYFCASSTRAYNEQFFGPGTRLTVL.

The rearrangement links TRBV7-9 to TRBJ2-7; D is possibly TRBD2 (5 bases). The CDR3 runs to 13 residues. V was cut by 5 bases and J by 6 bases, with 14 bases left in between. Germline values: CDR1 SEHNR, CDR2 FQNEAQ (reference sequence). CDR3 sequence reads: CASSSPSSSEQYF. CDR3 bases: TGTGCCAGCAGCAGCCCTAGCTCTAGCGAGCAGTACTTC. The full variable domain, rest sourced from reference TRBV7-9 and TRBJ2-7, is DTGVSQNPRHKITKRGQNVTFRCDPISEHNRLYWYRQTLGQGPEFLTYFQNEAQLEKSRLLSDRFSAERPKGSFSTLEIQRTEQGDSAMYLCASSSPSSSEQYFGPGTRLTVT.

The rearrangement uses TRBV7-9 and TRBJ1-2, with 7 bases fitting TRBD1. J lost 6 bases, V lost 4 bases, and 2 bases had no gene match. CDR1 and CDR2 from the germline V gene are SEHNR and FQNEAQ (reference sequence). This CDR3 region has 12 residues. CDR3 amino acids: CASSSGQNGYTF. CDR3 coding DNA: TGTGCCAGCAGCTCGGGACAGAATGGCTACACCTTC.

This chain joins TRBV25-1 and TRBJ2-7; 9 bases are shared with TRBD1. Germline V gene lookup returns CDR1 MGHDK and CDR2 SYGVNS. Trimming took 6 bases from V and 0 from J; bases not matched to a gene: 3. The CDR3 has 14 amino acids. CDR3 coding DNA: TGTGCCAGCAGACCGGGACAGGGCTCCTACGAGCAGTACTTC. It translates to CASRPGQGSYEQYF.

This clone was detected once. The chain recombines TRBV19 with TRBJ2-6, with D perhaps matching TRBD1 (6 bases). The V and J ends lost 7 bases and 2 bases respectively, with 12 bases between them. Germline V lookup: CDR1 LNHDA, CDR2 SQIVND (reference sequence). This CDR3 is 15 amino acids long. Here the CDR3 reads CASTMGTTGANVLTF. The CDR3 DNA sequence: TGTGCCAGTACCATGGGGACAACTGGGGCCAACGTCCTGACTTTC.

The chain carries TRBV5-1 and TRBJ2-1; TRBD2 is a possible D gene (6 bases). Trimming stripped 1 base from V and 8 bases from J, with 13 bases between. Germline V gene sequence: CDR1 SGHRS, CDR2 YFSETQ. The CDR3 contains 14 residues. CDR3 sequence (DNA): TGCGCCAGCAGCTTGTCGCGCGGGGCAGATGAGCAGTTCTTC. As protein: CASSLSRGADEQFF.

The chain carries TRBV5-4 and TRBJ1-1; D call uncertain. The V and J ends lost 0 bases and 5 bases respectively, with 11 bases between them. Germline V gene data show CDR1 as SGHNT and CDR2 as YYREEE (reference sequence). The CDR3 has 14 residues. The CDR3 sequence is CASSLGGFGTEAFF. DNA for the CDR3: TGTGCCAGCAGCTTGGGCGGTTTTGGGACTGAAGCTTTCTTT.

This chain's CDR3 is CATSIEGWGGEAFF. Written as DNA, the CDR3 is TGTGCCACCAGCATAGAGGGGTGGGGAGGTGAAGCTTTCTTT. This chain joins TRBV15 and TRBJ1-1, with D tentatively TRBD1 (5 bases). Trimming took 4 bases from V and 7 from J, leaving 16 bases between them. The CDR3 extends over 14 amino acids. Germline-derived CDR1 and CDR2 are LNHNV and YYDKDF (reference sequence).

V is TRBV19 and J is TRBJ1-5, with D hard to call. This CDR3 contains 15 residues. Trimming shortened V by 0 bases and J by 6 bases, and 12 bases separated the two germline ends. Germline values: CDR1 LNHDA, CDR2 SQIVND (reference sequence). As DNA, the CDR3 is TGTGCCAGTAGTATAGATCAAAGTGGACCTCAGCCCCAGCATTTT. Translation: CASSIDQSGPQPQHF.

CDR3 protein: CASSPEGRARTDTQYF. DNA for the CDR3: TGTGCCAGCAGCCCGGAGGGGAGGGCTCGCACAGATACGCAGTATTTT. The chain couples TRBV7-2 to TRBJ2-3; the match to TRBD2 covers 7 bases. The V gene end was trimmed by 5 bases and the J gene end by 1 base; junction bases not matched to a gene: 9. CDR3 length: 16 amino acids. Germline lookup yields CDR1 SGHTA and CDR2 FQGNSA. Full variable domain (outside the CDR3, taken from reference TRBV7-2 and TRBJ2-3): GAGVSQSPSNKVTEKGKDVELRCDPISGHTALYWYRQSLGQGLEFLIYFQGNSAPDKSGLPSDRFSAERTGGSVSTLTIQRTQQEDSAVYLCASSPEGRARTDTQYFGPGTRLTVL.

This clone was detected only once. The chain uses TRBV9 and TRBJ2-3; TRBD1 matches at 9 bases. The CDR3 spans 16 residues. Unmatched junction bases numbered 7, after V lost 0 bases and J lost 5 bases. CDR1 and CDR2 (germline): SGDLS, YYNGEE. The CDR3 protein is CASSVDMGQGGDTQYF. The CDR3 region has the DNA TGTGCCAGCAGCGTAGATATGGGACAGGGAGGAGATACGCAGTATTTT.

The genes are TRBV11-2 and TRBJ1-2, with a weak D call TRBD1 (6 bases). Germline CDR1 SGHAT, CDR2 FQNNGV. The CDR3 runs 14 residues. V lost 5 bases, J lost 9 bases, and 19 bases lay in between. The CDR3 region is CASSRSDSPWSYTF. For the CDR3, the DNA is TGTGCCAGCAGCCGATCGGACAGTCCTTGGAGCTACACCTTC.

V gene TRBV9 combines with J gene TRBJ1-2, with no clear D. With 4 bases removed from V and 4 bases from J, the gap between germline ends came to 14 bases. CDR3 length: 14 residues. The germline gives CDR1 SGDLS, CDR2 YYNGEE. The DNA of the CDR3 is TGTGCCAGCAGCCCCCGATTCGAAGCCTATGGCTACACCTTC. The encoded protein is CASSPRFEAYGYTF.

V usage is TRBV6-6 and J usage is TRBJ2-6; no clear D gene. Germline-derived CDR1 and CDR2 are MNHNY and SVGAGI (reference sequence). This CDR3 comprises 15 residues. Deletions cut 6 bases from V and 0 bases from J, with 9 bases between. CDR3 in amino acids: CASRTERSGANVLTF. CDR3 DNA: TGTGCCAGCAGGACGGAACGCTCTGGGGCCAACGTCCTGACTTTC.